This TCR beta chain was recovered during a study of T-cell memory formation after mild COVID-19 (dated by TCRdb to the early 2020s). Background for the entire study: TCR sequence clusters from the two donors were largely donor specific. In a couple of donors, T-cell clones that expanded and contracted after mild COVID-19 were tracked by sequencing TCRalpha and TCRbeta repertoires over time. Two young, previously healthy adult volunteers, one female and one male, were included in the cohort. General study outcomes and caveats: Contracting CD4+ clones turned up mainly in the CM and EM memory subsets, whereas EMRA was where CD8+ clones were enriched. Some responding clones were detected in pre-infection memory, which suggested that pre-existing cross-reactive memory T cells had joined the SARS-CoV-2 response. Balanced CD4/CD8 phenotypes were observed for clones contracting from day 15 to 85, whereas a bias towards CD4+ was observed for a second wave of clones expanding from day 15 to 37. The study covered only a couple of mild cases, and larger cohorts including severe cases with pre-infection samples were considered necessary. SARS-CoV-2 specificity was not confirmed for the second-wave clones peaking on day 37.

As concerns this clonotype: Its antigen has not been determined. Base qualities are not provided; no much larger clone lies one nucleotide away.

The germline V gene supplies CDR1 MDHEN and CDR2 SYDVKM. The germline ends are 9 bases apart after V is trimmed by 3 bases and J by 10 bases. Counted from cysteine to phenylalanine, this CDR3 has 11 amino acids. CDR3 DNA is the only sequence kept; it has 33 bases, read in frame from the first base. Sequencing relied on an Illumina NovaSeq 6000. TCRalpha and TCRbeta cDNA libraries were constructed by 5'RACE with constant-segment primers, with sample barcodes and unique molecular identifiers being introduced. Trizol reagent was used to extract RNA from every sample. Libraries were amplified in two PCR steps, with a second sample barcode and Illumina TruSeq adapters added in the second step. The libraries were sequenced on an Illumina NovaSeq using 2 x 150 bp paired-end reads. Per the source publication's procedure: Reads were demultiplexed and collapsed into UMI-guided consensus sequences with migec v1.2.7. Using mixcr v2.1.11, UMI consensuses were aligned to TRA and TRB V and J templates and then assembled into clonotypes. Expanded or contracted clonotypes were those called significant by both edgeR and NoisET, with noise models trained on biological replicates. For edgeR calls, the thresholds were a false discovery rate-adjusted p below 0.01 and a log2 fold-change of 1. As an exploratory analysis of dynamics, max-normalized trajectories of the 1000 most abundant clonotypes were examined by PCA with hierarchical clustering. Separately sequenced CD4+ and CD8+ repertoires were used to assign a CD4 or CD8 phenotype to each responding clone. TCRdb redid the processing of the public reads, applying fastp at Q25 and MiXCR, and retained in-frame beta chains. Entries are consolidated by CDR3 protein sequence, retaining the most common genes and DNA. These V and J calls rely on TCRdb rather than the paper's analysis. The table for this sample lists fewer than 350,000 distinct CDR3 sequences; approximately 15% of them were counted only once. Jointly, the top ten make up approximately 20% of the sample.

Ficoll-Paque density gradient centrifugation was the method used to isolate PBMCs. The TCR comes from a man in his late teens or twenties who had mild COVID-19 (a few samples of this study predate the infection). The sample titles of this study are shuffled in the database, so cell type and time point are left out; the donor was told from shared clones. Specimen: PBMCs or a T cell subset sorted from them (not recorded which). The chain joins TRBV28 to TRBJ1-1, with TRBD1 perhaps the D gene, on 5 matching bases. The DNA is TGTGCCAGCAGTTTTGGGGGATCAGCTTTCTTT. It codes for CASSFGGSAFF.